The present entry profiles one T cell receptor (beta chain) with its context. Profiling relied on immunoSEQ multiplex PCR, and the TCRdb table lists in-frame clones only, not all of them. The top ten clones hold approximately 0.27% of a sample with more than 65,000 clones, about 95% of them seen once. This sample stems from a study of technical replicates of blood from a few donors. V shed 4 bases and J 5 bases; nucleotides not matched to a gene: 10. This CDR3 has 15 residues. CDR1 SNHLY and CDR2 FYNNEI come from the germline V gene. The V call is TRBV2, the J call TRBJ2-5, with 7 positions matching TRBD2. Source material: T cells isolated from PBMCs. The sequence derives from a human donor in good health. The CDR3 DNA reads TGTGCCAGCAGTGCTAGCGGTGATTCTGGGGAGACCCAGTACTTC. Protein product: CASSASGDSGETQYF.